The rows below give T cell receptor beta chains drawn from one sample of a study of OX40 agonist ivuxolimab in advanced cancers. Method: immunoSEQ multiplex PCR; TCRdb's copy keeps in-frame clones and lacks some. The data show over 50,000 clones, around four fifths seen once. The input for sequencing was CD4+ or CD8+ T cells sorted from blood, taken in a trial of the OX40 agonist ivuxolimab. The receptors originated from an adult with an advanced solid tumor such as melanoma, head and neck, liver or kidney cancer. The CDR3 runs from the conserved cysteine through the conserved F or W. D genes are given only for firm matches. Size tells how often a clone was seen (once, few, many) or the class of an expanded clone, and some rows leave it out.

size	V	D	J	DNA	CDR3
NA	TRBV18	NA	TRBJ2-7	TGTGCCAGCTCACCACCGGACGGCTACGAGCAGTACTTC	CASSPPDGYEQYF
few	TRBV5-4	TRBD1	TRBJ1-2	TGTGCCAGCAGCCCGGACAGGAACTATGGCTACACCTTC	CASSPDRNYGYTF
once	TRBV5-4	NA	TRBJ1-2	TGTGCCAGCAGCTTGCAACGTGCTATATCCTATGGCTACACCTTC	CASSLQRAISYGYTF
NA	TRBV28	NA	TRBJ1-1	TGTGCCAGCAGTTTACCAGGGAACACTGAAGCTTTCTTT	CASSLPGNTEAFF
NA	TRBV7-9	NA	TRBJ2-7	TGTGCCAGCAGCTCTAGAGAGACACAGAACTACGAGCAGTACTTC	CASSSRETQNYEQYF
few	TRBV7-2	NA	TRBJ1-1	TGTGCCAGCGCCCCAGGGCGGGTGGGAACTGAAGCTTTCTTT	CASAPGRVGTEAFF
NA	TRBV10-3	NA	TRBJ2-5	TGTGCCATCAGTCCGAGGGGAAAAGAGACCCAGTACTTC	CAISPRGKETQYF
NA	TRBV11-3	NA	TRBJ2-5	TGTGCCAGCAGCTTAGAAGGGCCCGGGACCCAGTACTTC	CASSLEGPGTQYF
NA	TRBV30	NA	TRBJ2-7	TGTGCCTGGAGTGTTCGGGGGCAGCAGTACTTC	CAWSVRGQQYF
NA	TRBV7-9	NA	TRBJ2-6	TGTGCCAGCAGCTTCGGACAGACCTCTGGGGCCAACGTCCTGACTTTC	CASSFGQTSGANVLTF
NA	TRBV6-5	TRBD1	TRBJ1-1	TGTGCCAGCAGGGACAGGGGGCGAGGGAGCACTGAAGCTTTCTTT	CASRDRGRGSTEAFF
NA	TRBV28	NA	TRBJ2-7	TGTGCCAGCAGTTTTGGGGGAAGTCTAAGAGAGCAGTACTTC	CASSFGGSLREQYF
NA	TRBV7-6	TRBD2	TRBJ2-1	TGTGCCAGCAGCTTAGACCCGCTAGCGGGGGGCTATGAGCAGTTCTTC	CASSLDPLAGGYEQFF
NA	TRBV5-5	NA	TRBJ2-1	TGTGCCAGCAGCCTGTGGACATCCCCCTACAATGAGCAGTTCTTC	CASSLWTSPYNEQFF
once	TRBV28	NA	TRBJ1-2	TGTGCCAGCAGTGATGAAATCCTGTATGGCTACACCTTC	CASSDEILYGYTF
few	TRBV28	NA	TRBJ1-2	TGTGCCAGCAGTGGCGATACTAACTATGGCTACACCTTC	CASSGDTNYGYTF
NA	TRBV7-9	TRBD2	TRBJ2-1	TGTGCCAGCCTCACGGAGCGGGGGACCTACAATGAGCAGTTCTTC	CASLTERGTYNEQFF
NA	TRBV27	NA	TRBJ2-5	TGTGCCAGCAGTTTAAAGGTGTGGGGGACCCAGTACTTC	CASSLKVWGTQYF
NA	TRBV4-2	NA	TRBJ2-3	TGTGCCAGCAGCCAGCCTGGGCGGGGGCGCACAGATACGCAGTATTTT	CASSQPGRGRTDTQYF
NA	TRBV30	NA	TRBJ2-7	TGTGCCTGGAGTCGAGGGGTCTCCTACGAGCAGTACTTC	CAWSRGVSYEQYF
NA	TRBV6-6	TRBD2	TRBJ2-1	TGTGCCAGCAGTTACTCGACGAGCGGGGGGTACAATGAGCAGTTCTTC	CASSYSTSGGYNEQFF
once	TRBV5-4	TRBD2	TRBJ2-2	TGTGCCAGCAACAGACTAGCGGGGACTGCGAACACCGGGGAGCTGTTTTTT	CASNRLAGTANTGELFF
NA	TRBV11-1	NA	TRBJ2-3	TGTGCCAGCAGCCAATTTCTATCCAGTCAAACGCAGTATTTT	CASSQFLSSQTQYF
NA	TRBV7-3	NA	TRBJ1-1	TGTGCCAGCAGCCTGACCACGGGGCGTAACACTGAAGCTTTCTTT	CASSLTTGRNTEAFF
NA	TRBV19	TRBD1	TRBJ1-2	TGTGCCAGTAGTCTCGGGACAGGCCGCGGTCCTAACTATGGCTACACCTTC	CASSLGTGRGPNYGYTF
NA	TRBV4-2	TRBD2	TRBJ2-7	TGTGCCAGCAGCCAAGAACCTAGCGGGGGGGCTGACGAGCAGTACTTC	CASSQEPSGGADEQYF
few	TRBV5-6	NA	TRBJ1-6	TGTGCCAGCAGCTTGGTCGGCCAGGGGAATTCACCCCTCCACTTT	CASSLVGQGNSPLHF
NA	TRBV11-2	TRBD2	TRBJ2-5	TGTGCCAGCAGCGAAATTGGTGGGGGGGTGGAGACCCAGTACTTC	CASSEIGGGVETQYF
NA	TRBV5-1	TRBD2	TRBJ2-5	TGCGCCAGCAGCTCGGTAGCGGGGGCACAAGAGACCCAGTACTTC	CASSSVAGAQETQYF